The T cell receptor (beta chain) under discussion was sequenced for a study of T cell responses to AZD1222 COVID-19 vaccine. The study's findings and limits: Among the donors, most were white British and more were female, and clonal diversity was possibly underestimated. Seropositive at baseline were only five or six AZD1222 recipients. Reportedly, nearly half of unique spike TCRs recognized epitopes outside B.1.351/B.1.1.7 mutations.

Some clones are missing from TCRdb's copy, which holds only in-frame ones; the method was immunoSEQ multiplex PCR. Among about 120,000 clones listed, approximately 90% were seen once. The V gene lost 1 base and the J gene lost 4 bases, with 10 bases spanning the gap. There are 14 residues in the CDR3. Germline lookup yields CDR1 SGHTA and CDR2 FQGNSA. As concerns this clone: The antigen is unknown.

The chain is built from TRBV7-2 and TRBJ1-2; D call uncertain. This clonotype was obtained from an adult who received the AZD1222 COVID-19 vaccine. Sample: peripheral blood, taken 28 days after the second AZD1222 dose. CDR3 in amino acids: CASSLGPGSYGYTF. CDR3 coding DNA: TGTGCCAGCAGCTTAGGTCCGGGGAGCTATGGCTACACCTTC.